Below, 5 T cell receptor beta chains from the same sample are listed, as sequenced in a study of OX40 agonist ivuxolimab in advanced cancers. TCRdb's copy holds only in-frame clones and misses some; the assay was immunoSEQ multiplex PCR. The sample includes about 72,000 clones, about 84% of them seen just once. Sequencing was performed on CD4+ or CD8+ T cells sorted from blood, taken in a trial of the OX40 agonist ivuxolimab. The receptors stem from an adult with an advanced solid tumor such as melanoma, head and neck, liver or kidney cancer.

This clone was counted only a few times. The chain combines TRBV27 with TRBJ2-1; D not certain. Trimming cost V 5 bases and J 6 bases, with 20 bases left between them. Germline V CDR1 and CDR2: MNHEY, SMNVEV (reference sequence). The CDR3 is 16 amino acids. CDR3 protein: CASSTKVALWSNEQFF. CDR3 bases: TGTGCCAGCAGTACGAAGGTCGCTCTCTGGTCCAATGAGCAGTTCTTC.

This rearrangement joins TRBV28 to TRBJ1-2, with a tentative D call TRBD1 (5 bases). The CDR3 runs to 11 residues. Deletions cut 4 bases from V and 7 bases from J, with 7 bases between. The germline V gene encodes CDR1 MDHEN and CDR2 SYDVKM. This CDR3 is CASSSRVGYTF. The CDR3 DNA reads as TGTGCCAGCAGTTCCAGGGTTGGCTACACCTTC.

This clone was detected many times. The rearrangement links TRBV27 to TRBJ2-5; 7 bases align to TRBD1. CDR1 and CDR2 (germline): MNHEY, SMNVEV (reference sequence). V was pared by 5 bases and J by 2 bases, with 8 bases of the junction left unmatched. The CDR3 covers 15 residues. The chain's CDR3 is CASSHRDSLQETQYF. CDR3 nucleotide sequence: TGTGCCAGCAGTCACCGGGACAGCTTACAAGAGACCCAGTACTTC.

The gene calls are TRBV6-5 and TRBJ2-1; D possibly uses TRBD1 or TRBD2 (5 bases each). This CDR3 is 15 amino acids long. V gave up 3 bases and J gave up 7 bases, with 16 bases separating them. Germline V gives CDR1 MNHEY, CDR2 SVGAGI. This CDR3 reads CASSYMGPPGNEQFF. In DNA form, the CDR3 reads TGTGCCAGCAGTTATATGGGGCCCCCGGGAAATGAGCAGTTCTTC.

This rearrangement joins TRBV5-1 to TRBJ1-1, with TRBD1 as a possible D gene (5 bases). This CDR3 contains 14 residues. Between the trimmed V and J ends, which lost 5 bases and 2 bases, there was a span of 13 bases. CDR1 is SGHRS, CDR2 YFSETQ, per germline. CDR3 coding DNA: TGCGCCAGCAGAGGGAGGGACTATAACACTGAAGCTTTCTTT. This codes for CASRGRDYNTEAFF.